The source of this TCR beta chain is a study of Graves' ophthalmopathy and Graves' hyperthyroidism. Scientists amplified the TCR beta CDR3 regions from RNA transcripts. In the first round, RT-PCR was carried out with HTBI primers, and a multiplex PCR formed the second round. One entry per CDR3 protein, called by TCRdb with MiXCR from the multiplex PCR reads. The data hold about 500,000 distinct CDR3 sequences, with approximately 15% observed a single time. Germline V gene lookup returns CDR1 GTSNPN and CDR2 SVGIG (reference sequence). Deletions cut 3 bases from V and 5 bases from J, with 11 bases between. CDR3 length: 12 residues.

This clonotype was obtained from a woman aged 25 to 45 with Graves' ophthalmopathy. The sample taken for sequencing was blood. The V call is TRBV30, the J call TRBJ2-7, with D possibly being TRBD2 (6 bases). The chain's CDR3 is CAWSGSFNEQYF. The DNA of the CDR3 is TGTGCCTGGAGCGGGAGTTTCAACGAGCAGTACTTC.